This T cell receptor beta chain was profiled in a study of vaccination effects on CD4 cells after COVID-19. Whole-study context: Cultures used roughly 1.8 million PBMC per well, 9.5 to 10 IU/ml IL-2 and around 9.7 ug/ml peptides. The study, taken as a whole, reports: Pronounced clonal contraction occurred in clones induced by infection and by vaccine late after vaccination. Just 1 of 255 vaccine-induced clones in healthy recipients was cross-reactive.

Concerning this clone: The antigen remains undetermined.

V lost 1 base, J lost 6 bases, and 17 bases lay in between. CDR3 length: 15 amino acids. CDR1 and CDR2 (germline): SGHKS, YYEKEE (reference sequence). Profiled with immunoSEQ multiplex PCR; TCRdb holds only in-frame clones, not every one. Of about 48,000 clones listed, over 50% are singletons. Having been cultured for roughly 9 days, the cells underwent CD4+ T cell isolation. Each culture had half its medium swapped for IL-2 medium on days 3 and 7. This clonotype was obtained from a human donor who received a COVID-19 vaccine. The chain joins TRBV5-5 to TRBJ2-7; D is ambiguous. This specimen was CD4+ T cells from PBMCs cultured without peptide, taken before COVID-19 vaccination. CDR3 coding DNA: TGTGCCAGCAGCTTGTCCGACGGGTCCACGGGCGAGCAGTACTTC. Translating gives CASSLSDGSTGEQYF.